These 24 T cell receptor beta chains were all obtained from the same sample, sequenced in a study of T-cell memory formation after mild COVID-19. MiXCR, run by TCRdb on the 5' RACE reads, gives a single entry per CDR3 protein. Of 150,000 or so distinct CDR3 sequences listed, 14% are singletons. The specimen sequenced was PBMCs or a T cell subset sorted from them (not recorded which). Source of these receptors: an adult woman who had mild COVID-19 (a few samples of this study predate the infection). Cell type and time point are not known.

This clonotype appeared a few times. The rearrangement links TRBV9 to TRBJ2-5; D not resolved. Germline values: CDR1 SGDLS, CDR2 YYNGEE. CDR3 length equals 15 residues. Trimming cost V 1 base and J 1 base, with 11 bases left between them. CDR3 amino acids: CASSVFAGSQETQYF. CDR3 DNA: TGTGCCAGCAGCGTATTCGCAGGCTCCCAAGAGACCCAGTACTTC.

The V gene is TRBV24-1, the J gene TRBJ1-2; 11 bases match TRBD1. CDR3 length: 14 amino acids. Germline V gives CDR1 KGHDR, CDR2 SFDVKD. V lost 2 bases, J lost 7 bases, and 2 bases stayed unmatched. CDR3 protein: CATSDWTGGSGYTF. CDR3 nucleotides: TGTGCCACCAGTGATTGGACAGGGGGCAGTGGCTACACCTTC.

This clonotype was recorded only once. The chain recombines TRBV7-9 with TRBJ2-5, with D possibly matching TRBD2 (6 bases). The length of the CDR3 is 15 residues. V shed 0 bases and J shed 4 bases, with 12 bases lying between them. Germline V lookup: CDR1 SEHNR, CDR2 FQNEAQ (reference sequence). The CDR3 spells CASSLAILARETQYF. The CDR3 region has the DNA TGTGCCAGCAGCTTAGCGATCCTAGCGAGAGAGACCCAGTACTTC.

V and J are TRBV7-8 and TRBJ2-2; D is unresolved. Per germline, CDR1 SGHVS and CDR2 FQNEAQ. Trimming left V 7 bases short and J 6 bases short, with 15 bases between. This CDR3 has 14 amino acids. The CDR3 DNA reads TGTGCCAGCATTCTGGGGATGCGTTCCGGGGAGCTGTTTTTT. Its protein product is CASILGMRSGELFF.

V usage is TRBV6-5 and J usage is TRBJ1-3; 7 positions agree with TRBD1. The CDR3 covers 17 residues. Germline trimming cut 7 bases from V and 0 bases from J; bases unmatched to any gene: 12. Germline values: CDR1 MNHEY, CDR2 SVGAGI. The CDR3 DNA sequence: TGTGCCAGCACCTATCTCCGGACAGGATTCTCTGGAAACACCATATATTTT. Residues: CASTYLRTGFSGNTIYF.

This chain joins TRBV7-2 and TRBJ1-2; D ambiguous. V dropped 0 bases and J dropped 4 bases, with 12 bases sitting between them. Germline V gene lookup returns CDR1 SGHTA and CDR2 FQGNSA. The CDR3 spans 15 residues. This CDR3 is CASSLALLGFYGYTF. The CDR3 DNA follows: TGTGCCAGCAGCTTAGCGCTATTAGGCTTCTATGGCTACACCTTC.

This chain connects TRBV30 to TRBJ2-1; TRBD2 matches at 10 bases. The junction had 8 bases not matched to a gene; V was cut back by 3 bases and J by 15 bases. The CDR3 loop spans 12 amino acids. The V gene's germline CDR1 is GTSNPN and CDR2 SVGIG (reference sequence). The CDR3 nucleotides read TGTGCCTGGAGCTCCAGCGGGAGGGCTCGGTTCTTC. Amino acids: CAWSSSGRARFF. The full variable domain, with the rest looked up from reference TRBV30 and TRBJ2-1, is SQTIHQWPATLVQPVGSPLSLECTVEGTSNPNLYWYRQAAGRGLQLLFYSVGIGQISSEVPQNLSASRPQDRQFILSSKKLLLSDSGFYLCAWSSSGRARFFGPGTRLTVL.

This clonotype has just a few counts. The chain combines TRBV20-1 with TRBJ1-5; 7 bases agree with TRBD1. V lost 4 bases to trimming and J lost 3 bases; unmatched junction nucleotides: 6. The CDR3 spans 14 residues. Germline V CDR1 and CDR2: DFQATT, SNEGSKA (reference sequence). The CDR3 bases are TGCAGTGCTAAATCCGGGACAGCCAATCAGCCCCAGCATTTT. Translated: CSAKSGTANQPQHF.

In regard to this clonotype: One end of the junction does not line up with germline, which may come from a read error. The chain links TRBV4-1 to TRBJ2-7; D may correspond to TRBD1 or TRBD2 (6 bases each). The CDR3 extends over 13 amino acids. Germline lookup yields CDR1 MGHRA and CDR2 YSYEKL. The CDR3: CASSQGATGAPRF. The CDR3 bases are TGCGCCAGCAGCCAAGGAGCGACGGGGGCTCCCCGTTTC.

This chain's CDR3 is CASSDPGLAPVYEQFF. DNA for the CDR3: TGTGCCAGCAGCGACCCGGGACTAGCCCCTGTGTATGAGCAGTTCTTC. The rearrangement links TRBV3-1 to TRBJ2-1, with TRBD2 identical over 9 bases. CDR1 is LGHDT and CDR2 is YNNKEL in the germline V gene (reference sequence). V was pared by 5 bases and J by 8 bases, with 13 bases of the junction left unmatched. The CDR3 spans 16 residues.

The chain has TRBV7-8 and TRBJ1-1, with 7 bases aligning to TRBD1. Germline CDR1 is SGHVS and CDR2 is FQNEAQ. J was trimmed by 1 base and V by 5 bases; bases with no gene match: 10. The CDR3 has 16 residues. CDR3 loop: CASSLTRDSPNTEAFF. The CDR3 region has the DNA TGTGCCAGCAGCCTGACACGGGACAGCCCGAACACTGAAGCTTTCTTT.

The sample holds a few counts of this clonotype. The V gene is TRBV12-3 or TRBV12-4, the J gene TRBJ1-2, with 7 bases aligning to TRBD1. The CDR3 runs 14 residues. V lost 6 bases, J lost 4 bases, and 8 bases stayed unmatched. DNA for the CDR3: TGTGCCAGCAGACCCATCGGGACAGTCTATGGCTACACCTTC. Translating gives CASRPIGTVYGYTF.

This rearrangement joins TRBV5-4 to TRBJ2-3; D is unclear. The CDR3 covers 16 residues. Germline CDR1 is SGHNT and CDR2 is YYREEE (reference sequence). V was clipped by 2 bases and J by 0 bases, with 13 bases between them. The CDR3 sequence is CASSFDGAPSTDTQYF. The CDR3 DNA sequence: TGTGCCAGCAGCTTTGACGGAGCTCCTAGCACAGATACGCAGTATTTT.

This clonotype has a handful of counts. The chain recombines TRBV12-3 or TRBV12-4 with TRBJ2-7; a weak D match, TRBD2 (5 bases). CDR3 size: 14 residues. The V end was cut by 2 bases, the J end by 0 bases, with 8 bases between. CDR3 DNA sequence: TGTGCCAGCAGTTTAAGGAGGCTCTCCTACGAGCAGTACTTC. It translates to CASSLRRLSYEQYF.

The chain combines TRBV2 with TRBJ2-1; tentatively, D is TRBD2 (5 bases). Trimming took 1 base from V and 15 from J, leaving 13 bases between them. The CDR3 contains 12 residues. Germline CDR1 SNHLY, CDR2 FYNNEI. The CDR3 nucleotides read TGTGCCAGCAGTGAAGGTCTAGCAGTACGGTTCTTC. Its protein product is CASSEGLAVRFF.

The CDR3 DNA follows: TGTGCCAGCAGCTCTAGCGGCAGGGACGGCTACGAGCAGTACTTC. As protein: CASSSSGRDGYEQYF. The V gene is TRBV7-2, the J gene TRBJ2-7, with 7 bases that match TRBD2. J gave up 3 bases and V 4 bases, and 9 bases lay outside the gene matches. The CDR3 contains 15 residues. Germline CDR1 reads SGHTA; CDR2 reads FQGNSA.

This clonotype has just a few counts. The chain links TRBV5-1 to TRBJ2-6; no firm D call. The CDR3 is 14 amino acids. The ends were cut back, 1 base at V and 2 bases at J, with 4 bases in the middle. CDR1 is SGHRS and CDR2 is YFSETQ in the germline V gene. This CDR3 reads CASSLTPGANVLTF. In DNA form, the CDR3 reads TGCGCCAGCAGCTTGACCCCTGGGGCCAACGTCCTGACTTTC.

The V and J genes are TRBV7-2 and TRBJ1-1; tentatively, D is TRBD1 (5 bases). With 2 bases removed from V and 1 base from J, the gap between germline ends came to 11 bases. CDR3 size: 15 residues. Germline V gene data show CDR1 as SGHTA and CDR2 as FQGNSA. CDR3 bases: TGTGCCAGCAGCTTAATGGGACGAGGGAACACTGAAGCTTTCTTT. Translated: CASSLMGRGNTEAFF.

This clonotype was observed many times. V usage is TRBV7-6 and J usage is TRBJ1-3; tentative D call: TRBD1 (5 bases). CDR3 size: 15 residues. Trimming cost V 2 bases and J 3 bases, with 11 bases left between them. Germline CDR1 reads SGHVS; CDR2 reads FNYEAQ. The CDR3 sequence: CASSLSGGGGNTIYF. CDR3 nucleotides: TGTGCCAGCAGCTTATCCGGGGGTGGTGGAAACACCATATATTTT.

This chain links TRBV4-2 with TRBJ1-2, with 7 bases lining up with TRBD1. Germline CDR1 and CDR2: LGHNA and YNFKEQ. CDR3 length: 18 amino acids. With V trimmed by 0 bases and J by 3 bases, 13 bases remained unmatched. Written as DNA, the CDR3 is TGTGCCAGCAGCCAAGATTTCAGGGCAGGGGGTTCGGACTATGGCTACACCTTC. It codes for CASSQDFRAGGSDYGYTF.

The V call is TRBV15, the J call TRBJ2-5; a weak D match, TRBD1 (6 bases). The CDR3 is 12 residues long. V lost 6 bases to trimming and J lost 3 bases, with 8 bases between them. Germline lookup yields CDR1 LNHNV and CDR2 YYDKDF (reference sequence). The DNA of the CDR3 is TGTGCCACCAGAGGACAGAAAGAGACCCAGTACTTC. Its protein product is CATRGQKETQYF.

The chain couples TRBV29-1 to TRBJ2-3, with 7 bases that match TRBD2. J was trimmed by 12 bases and V by 4 bases; bases with no gene match: 10. The CDR3 is made up of 12 amino acids. Germline V gene sequence: CDR1 SQVTM, CDR2 ANQGSEA. For the CDR3, the DNA is TGCAGCGTTGGTTTCGGATCGGGGGGACAGTATTTT. Its translation is CSVGFGSGGQYF.

J is TRBJ2-3 and V is TRBV2; TRBD2 is a possible D gene (5 bases). Germline V gene lookup returns CDR1 SNHLY and CDR2 FYNNEI. V was shortened by 0 bases and J by 0 bases, with 13 bases between the two germline ends. There are 17 residues in the CDR3. The CDR3 spells CASSEAPRRGSTDTQYF. The DNA for the CDR3 is TGTGCCAGCAGTGAAGCACCCCGTAGAGGGAGCACAGATACGCAGTATTTT.

This clonotype occurred many times. The rearrangement joins TRBV5-1 to TRBJ1-1; D remains ambiguous. The CDR3 is made up of 12 amino acids. Germline CDR1 reads SGHRS; CDR2 reads YFSETQ. Trimming cost V 1 base and J 7 bases, with 8 bases left between them. In nucleotides, the CDR3 is TGCGCCAGCAGCTTGAGACCGGGTGAAGCTTTCTTT. Protein sequence: CASSLRPGEAFF.